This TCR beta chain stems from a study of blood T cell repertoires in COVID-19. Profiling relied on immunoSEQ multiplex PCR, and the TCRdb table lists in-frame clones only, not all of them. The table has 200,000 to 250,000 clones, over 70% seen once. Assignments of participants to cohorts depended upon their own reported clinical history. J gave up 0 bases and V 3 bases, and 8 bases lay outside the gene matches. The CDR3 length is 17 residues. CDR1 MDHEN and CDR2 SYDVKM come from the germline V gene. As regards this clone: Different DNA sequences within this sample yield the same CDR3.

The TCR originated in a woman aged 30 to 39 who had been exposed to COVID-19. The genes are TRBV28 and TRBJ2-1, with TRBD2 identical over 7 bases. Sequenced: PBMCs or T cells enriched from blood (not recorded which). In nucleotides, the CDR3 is TGTGCCAGCAGTTTGAGGGCTAGCGGATCCTCCTACAATGAGCAGTTCTTC. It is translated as CASSLRASGSSYNEQFF.